This is a list of T cell receptor beta chains from one sample in a study of spatial heterogeneity in lung cancer. TCRdb used MiXCR to reprocess the 5' RACE reads, holding one entry per CDR3 protein. The table has some 3,000 distinct CDR3 sequences, more than 35% seen once. The input for sequencing was PBMCs, taken at surgery. All receptors come from a male donor with early-stage non-small cell lung cancer. Each CDR3 is given with its conserved first and last residue. Fields, in order: CDR3 length, clone size, D gene, J gene, V gene, CDR3 DNA, CDR3 protein. D genes are given only for firm matches. Clone size is given for some rows only: seen once, a few or many times, or a class if the clone is expanded.

length: 16; size: -; D: TRBD1; J: TRBJ2-3; V: TRBV5-4; DNA: TGTGCCAGCAGCCGTTACGGACAGGGTTACACAGATACGCAGTATTTT; CDR3: CASSRYGQGYTDTQYF
length: 14; size: many; D: -; J: TRBJ2-7; V: TRBV28; DNA: TGTGCCAGCAGTCCCATCCCGGGGGACTACGAGCAGTACTTC; CDR3: CASSPIPGDYEQYF
length: 13; size: -; D: TRBD1; J: TRBJ1-1; V: TRBV2; DNA: TGTGCCAGCAGCCAGGGGGAGAACACTGAAGCTTTCTTT; CDR3: CASSQGENTEAFF
length: 15; size: many; D: TRBD1; J: TRBJ2-7; V: TRBV30; DNA: TGTGCCTGGAGTGTTTCGACCGGGACAGTCTACGAGCAGTACTTC; CDR3: CAWSVSTGTVYEQYF
length: 12; size: few; D: -; J: TRBJ2-5; V: TRBV29-1; DNA: TGCAGCTCCTGGCAGGGCCAAGAGACCCAGTACTTC; CDR3: CSSWQGQETQYF
length: 15; size: few; D: TRBD1; J: TRBJ1-2; V: TRBV7-8; DNA: TGTGCCAGCAGCCATAGGGGGACAGGGCCGCAGGGCTACACCTTC; CDR3: CASSHRGTGPQGYTF
length: 15; size: once; D: TRBD1; J: TRBJ2-5; V: TRBV25-1; DNA: TGTGCCAGCAGTGTGCAGGGGGCTTACCAAGAGACCCAGTACTTC; CDR3: CASSVQGAYQETQYF
length: 13; size: once; D: -; J: TRBJ2-7; V: TRBV5-1; DNA: TGCGCCAGCAGCTCCACTAACGGGGGCGAGCAGTACTTC; CDR3: CASSSTNGGEQYF
length: 12; size: once; D: TRBD1; J: TRBJ2-7; V: TRBV28; DNA: TGTGCCAGCGTGGGACAGGCCTACGAGCAGTACTTC; CDR3: CASVGQAYEQYF
length: 12; size: -; D: -; J: TRBJ1-4; V: TRBV12-5; DNA: TGTGCTAGTGGTTTGGGGAATGAAAAACTGTTTTTT; CDR3: CASGLGNEKLFF
length: 11; size: few; D: -; J: TRBJ2-1; V: TRBV10-3; DNA: TGTGCCATCTCAGAGAGGAATGAGCAGTTCTTC; CDR3: CAISERNEQFF
length: 14; size: -; D: TRBD1; J: TRBJ2-1; V: TRBV28; DNA: TGTGCCAGCAGTCACAGTCACAGGGGCAATGAGCAGTTCTTC; CDR3: CASSHSHRGNEQFF
length: 14; size: large; D: -; J: TRBJ2-7; V: TRBV28; DNA: TGTGCCAGCAGTTTATTCGCCAGGTCCTACGAGCAGTACTTC; CDR3: CASSLFARSYEQYF
length: 13; size: -; D: -; J: TRBJ2-1; V: TRBV27; DNA: TGTGCCAGCAGTCCCGGACAGTACAATGAGCAGTCCTTC; CDR3: CASSPGQYNEQSF
length: 15; size: hyperexpanded; D: TRBD2; J: TRBJ2-3; V: TRBV11-2; DNA: TGTGCCAGCAGATCGGCTGCGGGGGGCACAGATACGCAGTATTTT; CDR3: CASRSAAGGTDTQYF
length: 12; size: -; D: -; J: TRBJ2-7; V: TRBV3-1; DNA: TGTGCCAGCAGCCAAGAACCGGGACATTCGGACTTC; CDR3: CASSQEPGHSDF
length: 13; size: few; D: -; J: TRBJ2-7; V: TRBV7-6; DNA: TGTGCCAGCAGCCTCGGACAGAAATACGAGCAGTACTTC; CDR3: CASSLGQKYEQYF
length: 12; size: -; D: -; J: TRBJ2-7; V: TRBV28; DNA: TGTGCCAGCAGCCTCAGGGGTTACGAGCAGTACTTC; CDR3: CASSLRGYEQYF
length: 15; size: medium-sized; D: TRBD2; J: TRBJ2-7; V: TRBV28; DNA: TGTGCCAGCAGTGCGCGCCTAGCGGGAGGGTACGAGCAGTACTTC; CDR3: CASSARLAGGYEQYF
length: 18; size: few; D: TRBD2; J: TRBJ2-1; V: TRBV20-1; DNA: TGCAGTGCTAGAGGGGATCTAGCGGGGCTTAGCTCCTACAATGAGCAGTTCTTC; CDR3: CSARGDLAGLSSYNEQFF
length: 15; size: -; D: TRBD1; J: TRBJ1-4; V: TRBV5-1; DNA: TGCGCCAGCAGCTTTTCCGGGACAGGGGGAGAAAAACTGTTTTTT; CDR3: CASSFSGTGGEKLFF
length: 14; size: -; D: TRBD2; J: TRBJ2-2; V: TRBV3-1; DNA: TGTGCCAGCAGCCACCTAGCGGGAGACGGGGAGCTGTTTTTT; CDR3: CASSHLAGDGELFF
length: 14; size: -; D: TRBD2; J: TRBJ2-1; V: TRBV4-1; DNA: TGCGCCAGCAACCAGCGGGAGGGCCGAGATGAGCAGTTCTTC; CDR3: CASNQREGRDEQFF
length: 14; size: many; D: -; J: TRBJ1-6; V: TRBV20-1; DNA: TGCAGTGCTAGCGGGGGGGGCCCCTATTCACCCCTCCACTTT; CDR3: CSASGGGPYSPLHF
length: 10; size: -; D: -; J: TRBJ2-7; V: TRBV20-1; DNA: TGCAGTGCCGGACACTACGAGCAGTACTTC; CDR3: CSAGHYEQYF
length: 17; size: -; D: TRBD1; J: TRBJ2-7; V: TRBV10-3; DNA: TGTGCCATCAGTGAGTCGACAGGGGTTCCCTGGGGGGACGAGCAGTACTTC; CDR3: CAISESTGVPWGDEQYF
length: 10; size: -; D: -; J: TRBJ1-4; V: TRBV29-1; DNA: TGCAGCGCCGGAATTGAAAAACTGTTTTTT; CDR3: CSAGIEKLFF
length: 14; size: -; D: TRBD2; J: TRBJ2-7; V: TRBV27; DNA: TGTGCCAGCAGTCGCGGGTCCGGGGGGTACGAGCAGTACTTC; CDR3: CASSRGSGGYEQYF
length: 13; size: -; D: -; J: TRBJ2-7; V: TRBV29-1; DNA: TGCAGCGTTGAGACCCCAGGGGTCCACGAGCAGTACTTC; CDR3: CSVETPGVHEQYF
length: 14; size: -; D: TRBD1; J: TRBJ2-5; V: TRBV7-2; DNA: TGTGCCAGCAGCTTACAGACAGGGGAAGAGACCCAGTACTTC; CDR3: CASSLQTGEETQYF
length: 13; size: medium-sized; D: -; J: TRBJ2-5; V: TRBV7-2; DNA: TGTGCCAGCAGCTTACGGGGAGCAGAGACCCAGTACTTC; CDR3: CASSLRGAETQYF
length: 13; size: many; D: -; J: TRBJ2-3; V: TRBV20-1; DNA: TGCAGTGCTAGCCAGCGGGTAGTTTATACGCAGTATTTT; CDR3: CSASQRVVYTQYF
length: 16; size: few; D: TRBD2; J: TRBJ2-5; V: TRBV10-3; DNA: TGTGCCATCAGTGACGGGCTAGCGGGGAACCAAGAGACCCAGTACTTC; CDR3: CAISDGLAGNQETQYF
length: 13; size: -; D: -; J: TRBJ2-3; V: TRBV7-3; DNA: TGTGCCAGCAGCATCCGACTAGCAGATACGCAGTATTTT; CDR3: CASSIRLADTQYF
length: 16; size: -; D: TRBD1; J: TRBJ2-2; V: TRBV7-3; DNA: TGTGCCAGCAGCTCCTTTGACAGGGGTTACACCGGGGAGCTGTTTTTT; CDR3: CASSSFDRGYTGELFF
length: 10; size: -; D: -; J: TRBJ2-5; V: TRBV7-2; DNA: TGTGCCAGCAGTCATGAGACCCAGTACTTC; CDR3: CASSHETQYF
length: 13; size: -; D: -; J: TRBJ2-5; V: TRBV19; DNA: TGTGCCAGTAGTACCGTCCAGTACGAGACCCAGTACTTC; CDR3: CASSTVQYETQYF
length: 13; size: -; D: -; J: TRBJ2-1; V: TRBV28; DNA: TGTGCCAGCAGTTTAGGTCCCGGCAATGAGCAGTTCTTC; CDR3: CASSLGPGNEQFF
length: 14; size: -; D: -; J: TRBJ2-7; V: TRBV27; DNA: TGTGCCAGCAGTTATAGGGGGGCCATCTACGAGCAGTACTTC; CDR3: CASSYRGAIYEQYF
length: 16; size: many; D: TRBD1; J: TRBJ1-4; V: TRBV5-4; DNA: TGTGCCAGCAGCTTGGGCGGACAGGGTTCCAATGAAAAACTGTTTTTT; CDR3: CASSLGGQGSNEKLFF
length: 16; size: many; D: TRBD1; J: TRBJ1-4; V: TRBV4-3; DNA: TGCGCCAGCAGCCAAGGGACAGGGGGAATCGGAAAGGAACTGTTTTTT; CDR3: CASSQGTGGIGKELFF
length: 13; size: medium-sized; D: -; J: TRBJ2-7; V: TRBV14; DNA: TGTGCCAGCAGCCAACTTGTTAACTACGAGCAGTACTTC; CDR3: CASSQLVNYEQYF
length: 14; size: few; D: TRBD1; J: TRBJ2-7; V: TRBV5-6; DNA: TGTGCCAGCAGCTTTACAGGGGGCCGCTACGAGCAGTACTTC; CDR3: CASSFTGGRYEQYF
length: 12; size: -; D: TRBD2; J: TRBJ2-4; V: TRBV3-1; DNA: TGTGCCAGCAGCCGCGGGGGAAACATTCAGTACTTC; CDR3: CASSRGGNIQYF
length: 13; size: medium-sized; D: -; J: TRBJ2-1; V: TRBV6-1; DNA: TGTGCCAGCAGGAAAGGGACCTACAATGAGCAGTTCTTC; CDR3: CASRKGTYNEQFF
length: 15; size: -; D: -; J: TRBJ2-7; V: TRBV20-1; DNA: TGCAGTGCTAGGGGACAAACCTCCTTGCCCTACGAGCAGTACTTC; CDR3: CSARGQTSLPYEQYF
length: 14; size: many; D: -; J: TRBJ1-2; V: TRBV6-5; DNA: TGTGCCAGCAGTTACGGGGGAGACAAATATGGCTACACCTTC; CDR3: CASSYGGDKYGYTF
length: 12; size: -; D: -; J: TRBJ2-3; V: TRBV7-3; DNA: TGTGCCAGCAGCACGGCGAGAGGTACGCAGTATTTT; CDR3: CASSTARGTQYF
length: 14; size: -; D: -; J: TRBJ2-3; V: TRBV7-2; DNA: TGTGCCAGCAGCTTAGAGGGGTTAGCTGATACGCAGTATTTT; CDR3: CASSLEGLADTQYF
length: 15; size: many; D: TRBD2; J: TRBJ2-3; V: TRBV28; DNA: TGTGCCAGCAGTTCCGTTGCGGGAGGCACAGATACGCAGTATTTT; CDR3: CASSSVAGGTDTQYF
length: 13; size: once; D: -; J: TRBJ2-1; V: TRBV29-1; DNA: TGCAGCGTTGAAGGAGACGTGGGACGTGAGCAGTTCTTC; CDR3: CSVEGDVGREQFF
length: 12; size: few; D: -; J: TRBJ2-7; V: TRBV19; DNA: TGTGCCAGTGAGGGTCCCACCTACGAGCAGTACTTC; CDR3: CASEGPTYEQYF
length: 12; size: few; D: -; J: TRBJ1-4; V: TRBV6-5; DNA: TGTGCCAGCGGGGGGGGCAATGAAAAACTGTTTTTT; CDR3: CASGGGNEKLFF
length: 13; size: many; D: TRBD2; J: TRBJ2-7; V: TRBV7-8; DNA: TGTGCCAGCACCGGACTAGCCTCCTACGAGCAGTACTTC; CDR3: CASTGLASYEQYF
length: 15; size: few; D: TRBD2; J: TRBJ2-1; V: TRBV20-1; DNA: TGCAGTGCTAGCATTCCTAGCGGGGGTAGGAATGAGCAGTTCTTC; CDR3: CSASIPSGGRNEQFF
length: 15; size: -; D: TRBD2; J: TRBJ2-5; V: TRBV5-1; DNA: TGCGCCACCAAGGTCCGCGCGGGAGTTCAAGAGACCCAGTACTTC; CDR3: CATKVRAGVQETQYF
length: 13; size: -; D: -; J: TRBJ2-3; V: TRBV28; DNA: TGTGCCAGCAGCCCGGACAGCACAGATACGCAGTATTTT; CDR3: CASSPDSTDTQYF
length: 15; size: many; D: TRBD2; J: TRBJ2-1; V: TRBV5-1; DNA: TGCGCCAGCAGCTTGGTTCCTAGCGGGAACAATGAGCAGTTCTTC; CDR3: CASSLVPSGNNEQFF
length: 11; size: -; D: TRBD2; J: TRBJ2-1; V: TRBV20-1; DNA: TGCAGTGCTCCCAGCGGGAGGGAGCAGTTCTTC; CDR3: CSAPSGREQFF